This TCR beta chain was observed in a study of T cell repertoires in cytomegalovirus infection. Germline loops: CDR1 SGHTA, CDR2 FQGNSA. V lost 6 bases and J 3 bases, leaving 18 bases between the germline ends. The CDR3 has 16 residues. TCRdb processed the reads anew with MiXCR; each CDR3 protein has one entry. Altogether about 450,000 distinct CDR3 sequences are present, 25% to 40% being singletons, with the ten largest covering roughly 13%. At least ten counts were recorded for this clonotype. The rearrangement uses TRBV7-2 and TRBJ2-1; D gene uncertain. This receptor was identified in a human donor in good health (CMV status not recorded). Some clones in this sample may be carry-over from other donors' samples. Sample: PBMCs. The CDR3 region has the DNA TGTGCCAGCAGAGAACGACCGGACCCCCGCTACAATGAGCAGTTCTTC. It yields the protein CASRERPDPRYNEQFF.